This T cell receptor (beta chain) derives from a study of T cells in Graves' hyperthyroidism and ophthalmopathy. Trimming left V 4 bases short and J 8 bases short, with 14 bases between. CDR3 length equals 13 residues. CDR1 SGHVS and CDR2 FQNEAQ come from the germline V gene. This clonotype came up a few times. From RNA transcripts, TCR beta CDR3 regions were amplified. During a first-round RT-PCR of the TCR CDR3, the HTBI primer set was used. TCRdb re-called the multiplex PCR reads with MiXCR, one entry per CDR3 protein. The table shows 600,000 to 850,000 distinct CDR3 sequences, with about 17% occurring only once.

This chain uses TRBV7-8 with TRBJ1-2; D gene uncertain. The TCR sequence derives from a woman between 50 and 59 years old with Graves' hyperthyroidism that later progressed to Graves' ophthalmopathy. Sequencing was done on a sample of blood. In nucleotides, the CDR3 is TGTGCCAGCAGCTCCAACCAGGTCGGGGGCTACACCTTC. Its translation is CASSSNQVGGYTF. The variable domain in full, with the rest retrieved from reference TRBV7-8 and TRBJ1-2, is GAGVSQSPRYKVAKRGQDVALRCDPISGHVSLFWYQQALGQGPEFLTYFQNEAQLDKSGLPSDRFFAERPEGSVSTLKIQRTQQEDSAVYLCASSSNQVGGYTFGSGTRLTVV.